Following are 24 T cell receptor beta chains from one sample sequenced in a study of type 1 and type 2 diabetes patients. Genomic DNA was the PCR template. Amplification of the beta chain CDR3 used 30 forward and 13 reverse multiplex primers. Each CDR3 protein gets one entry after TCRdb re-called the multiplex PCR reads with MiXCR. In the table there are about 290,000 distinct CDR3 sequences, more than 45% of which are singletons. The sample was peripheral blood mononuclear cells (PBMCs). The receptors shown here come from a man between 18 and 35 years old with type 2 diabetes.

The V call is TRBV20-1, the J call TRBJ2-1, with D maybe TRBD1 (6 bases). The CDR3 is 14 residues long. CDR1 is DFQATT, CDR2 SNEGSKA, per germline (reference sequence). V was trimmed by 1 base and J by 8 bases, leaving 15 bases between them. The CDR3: CSARATGSGHEQFF. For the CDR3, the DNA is TGCAGTGCTAGAGCTACAGGGTCGGGCCATGAGCAGTTCTTC.

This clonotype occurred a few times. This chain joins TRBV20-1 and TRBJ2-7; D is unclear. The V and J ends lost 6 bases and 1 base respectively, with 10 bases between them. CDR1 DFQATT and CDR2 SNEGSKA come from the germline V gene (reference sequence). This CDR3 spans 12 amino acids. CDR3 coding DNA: TGCAGTGCCAGGACGGAGTCCTACGAGCAGTACTTC. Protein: CSARTESYEQYF.

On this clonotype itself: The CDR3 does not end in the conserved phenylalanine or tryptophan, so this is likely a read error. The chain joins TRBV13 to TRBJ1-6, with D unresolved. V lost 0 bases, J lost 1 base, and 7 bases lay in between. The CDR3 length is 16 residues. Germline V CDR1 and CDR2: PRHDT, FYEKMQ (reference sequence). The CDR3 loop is CASSLGAESYNSPLHS. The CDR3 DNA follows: TGTGCCAGCAGCTTAGGGGCAGAGTCCTATAATTCACCCCTCCACTCT.

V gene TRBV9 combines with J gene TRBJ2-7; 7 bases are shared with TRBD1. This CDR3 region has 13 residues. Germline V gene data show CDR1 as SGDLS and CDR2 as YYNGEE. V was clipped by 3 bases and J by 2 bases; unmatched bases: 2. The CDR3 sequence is CASSDDRAYEQYF. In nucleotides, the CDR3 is TGTGCCAGCAGCGATGACAGGGCCTACGAGCAGTACTTC.

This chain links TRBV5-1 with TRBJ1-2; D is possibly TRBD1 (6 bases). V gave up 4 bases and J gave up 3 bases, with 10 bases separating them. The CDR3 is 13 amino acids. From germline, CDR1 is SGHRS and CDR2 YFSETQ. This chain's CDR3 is CASSGGTYYGYTF. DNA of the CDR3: TGCGCCAGCAGCGGTGGGACATACTATGGCTACACCTTC.

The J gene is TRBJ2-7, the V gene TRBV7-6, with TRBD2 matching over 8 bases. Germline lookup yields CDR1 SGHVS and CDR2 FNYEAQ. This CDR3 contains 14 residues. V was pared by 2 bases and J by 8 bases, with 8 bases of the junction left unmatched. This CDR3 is CASSLSAGGLKQYF. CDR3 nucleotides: TGTGCCAGCAGCTTATCTGCGGGAGGTCTAAAGCAGTACTTC.

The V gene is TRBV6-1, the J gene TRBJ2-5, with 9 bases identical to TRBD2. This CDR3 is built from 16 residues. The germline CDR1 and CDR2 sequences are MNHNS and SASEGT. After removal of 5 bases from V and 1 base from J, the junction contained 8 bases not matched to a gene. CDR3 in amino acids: CASSYQAGGPQETQYF. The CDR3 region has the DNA TGTGCCAGCAGTTACCAGGCGGGAGGGCCCCAAGAGACCCAGTACTTC.

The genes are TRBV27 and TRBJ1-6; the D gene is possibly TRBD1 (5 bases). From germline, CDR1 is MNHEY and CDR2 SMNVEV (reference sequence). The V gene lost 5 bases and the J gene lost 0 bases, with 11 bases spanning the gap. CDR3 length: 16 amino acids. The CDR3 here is CASSQGYSSYNSPLHF. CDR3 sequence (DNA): TGTGCCAGCAGTCAGGGATACAGCTCCTATAATTCACCCCTCCACTTT.

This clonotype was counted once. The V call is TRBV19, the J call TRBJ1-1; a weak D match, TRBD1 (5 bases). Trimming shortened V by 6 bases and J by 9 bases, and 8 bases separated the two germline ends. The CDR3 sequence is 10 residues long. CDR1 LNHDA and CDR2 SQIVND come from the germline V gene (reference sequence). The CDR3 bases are TGTGCCAGTAGACAGGAGAAAGCTTTCTTT. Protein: CASRQEKAFF.

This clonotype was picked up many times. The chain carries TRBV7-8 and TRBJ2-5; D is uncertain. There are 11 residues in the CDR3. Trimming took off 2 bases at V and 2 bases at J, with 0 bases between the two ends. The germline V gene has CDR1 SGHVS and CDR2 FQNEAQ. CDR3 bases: TGTGCCAGCAGCTTACAAGAGACCCAGTACTTC. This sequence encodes CASSLQETQYF.

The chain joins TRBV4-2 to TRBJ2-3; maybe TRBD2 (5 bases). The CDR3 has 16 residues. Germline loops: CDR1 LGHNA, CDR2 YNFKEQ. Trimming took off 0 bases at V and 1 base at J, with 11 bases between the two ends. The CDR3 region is CASSQDYGVGTDTQYF. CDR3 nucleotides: TGTGCCAGCAGCCAAGATTACGGGGTGGGCACAGATACGCAGTATTTT.

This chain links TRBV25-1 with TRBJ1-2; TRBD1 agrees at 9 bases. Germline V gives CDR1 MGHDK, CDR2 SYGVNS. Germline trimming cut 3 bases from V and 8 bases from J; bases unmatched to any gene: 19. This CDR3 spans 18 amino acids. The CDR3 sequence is CASSEILVGQGSSRGYTF. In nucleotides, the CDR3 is TGTGCCAGCAGTGAGATTCTAGTGGGACAGGGTTCATCGCGCGGCTACACCTTC.

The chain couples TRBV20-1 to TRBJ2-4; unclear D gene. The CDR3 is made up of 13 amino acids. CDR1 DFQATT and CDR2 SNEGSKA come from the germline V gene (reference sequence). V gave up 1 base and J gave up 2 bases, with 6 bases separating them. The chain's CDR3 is CSARGRSKNIQYF. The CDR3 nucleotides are TGCAGTGCTAGAGGCCGGTCCAAAAACATTCAGTACTTC.

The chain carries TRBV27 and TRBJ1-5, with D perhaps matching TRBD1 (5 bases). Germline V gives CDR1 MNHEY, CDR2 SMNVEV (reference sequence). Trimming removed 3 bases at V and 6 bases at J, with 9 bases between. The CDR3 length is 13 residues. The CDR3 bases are TGTGCCAGCAGTTTCAGGGTGGCTCAGCCCCAGCATTTT. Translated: CASSFRVAQPQHF.

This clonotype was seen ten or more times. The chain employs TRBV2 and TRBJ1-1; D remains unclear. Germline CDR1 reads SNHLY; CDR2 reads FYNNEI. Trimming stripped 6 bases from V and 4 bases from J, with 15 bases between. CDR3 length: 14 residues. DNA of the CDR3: TGTGCCAGCAGCGAACCCCGGACGGTCACTGAAGCTTTCTTT. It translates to CASSEPRTVTEAFF.

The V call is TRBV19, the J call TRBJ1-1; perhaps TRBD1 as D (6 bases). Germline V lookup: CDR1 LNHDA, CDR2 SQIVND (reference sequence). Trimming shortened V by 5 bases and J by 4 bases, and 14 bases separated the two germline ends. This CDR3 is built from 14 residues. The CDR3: CASSYGGMFTEAFF. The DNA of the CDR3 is TGTGCCAGTAGTTATGGGGGCATGTTCACTGAAGCTTTCTTT.

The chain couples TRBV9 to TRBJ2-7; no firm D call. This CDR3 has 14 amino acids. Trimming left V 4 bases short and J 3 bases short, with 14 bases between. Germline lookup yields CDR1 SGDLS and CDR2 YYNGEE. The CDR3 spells CASSPTGLLYEQYF. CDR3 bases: TGTGCCAGCAGCCCAACCGGGCTCCTCTACGAGCAGTACTTC.

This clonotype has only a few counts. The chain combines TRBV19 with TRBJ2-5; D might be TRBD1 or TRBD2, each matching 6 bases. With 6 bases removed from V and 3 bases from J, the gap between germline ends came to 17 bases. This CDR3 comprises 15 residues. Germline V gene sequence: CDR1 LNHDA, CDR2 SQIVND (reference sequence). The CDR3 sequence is CASRSSQGGKETQYF. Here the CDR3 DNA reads TGTGCCAGTAGATCCTCACAGGGAGGCAAAGAGACCCAGTACTTC.

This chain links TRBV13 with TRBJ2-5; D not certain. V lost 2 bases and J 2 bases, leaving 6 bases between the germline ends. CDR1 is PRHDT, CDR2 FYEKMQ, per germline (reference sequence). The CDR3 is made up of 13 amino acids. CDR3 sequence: CASSLMAQETQYF. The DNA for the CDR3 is TGTGCCAGCAGCTTAATGGCTCAAGAGACCCAGTACTTC.

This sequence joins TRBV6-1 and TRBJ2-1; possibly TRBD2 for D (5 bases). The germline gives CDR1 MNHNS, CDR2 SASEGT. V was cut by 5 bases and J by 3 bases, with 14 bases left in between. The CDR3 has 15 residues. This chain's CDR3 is CASSYLAGDYNEQFF. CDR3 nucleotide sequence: TGTGCCAGCAGTTACCTTGCGGGCGACTACAATGAGCAGTTCTTC.

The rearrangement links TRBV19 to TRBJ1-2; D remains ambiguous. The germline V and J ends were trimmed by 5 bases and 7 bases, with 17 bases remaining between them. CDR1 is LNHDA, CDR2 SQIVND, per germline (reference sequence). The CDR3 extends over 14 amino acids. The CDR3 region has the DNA TGTGCCAGTAGTCCCCTGGCCAACAGTCGTGGCTACACCTTC. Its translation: CASSPLANSRGYTF.

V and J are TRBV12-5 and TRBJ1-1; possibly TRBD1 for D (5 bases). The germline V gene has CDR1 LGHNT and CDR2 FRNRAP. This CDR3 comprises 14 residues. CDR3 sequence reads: CASSFQGGHTEAFF. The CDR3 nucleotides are TGTGCCAGCAGTTTTCAGGGAGGTCACACTGAAGCTTTCTTT. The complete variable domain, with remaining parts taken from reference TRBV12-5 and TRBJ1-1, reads DARVTQTPRHKVTEMGQEVTMRCQPILGHNTVFWYRQTMMQGLELLAYFRNRAPLDDSGMPKDRFSAEMPDATLATLKIQPSEPRDSAVYFCASSFQGGHTEAFFGQGTRLTVV.

The CDR3 DNA follows: TGCGCCAGCAGCCAAGCCAGATCGGGGGGTTTACAAGAGACCCAGTACTTC. Amino acid sequence: CASSQARSGGLQETQYF. The V gene is TRBV4-1, the J gene TRBJ2-5; 7 bases are shared with TRBD2. The J segment lost 2 bases and the V segment lost 1 base, leaving 10 bases of the junction unmatched. CDR3 size: 17 residues. Germline V lookup: CDR1 MGHRA, CDR2 YSYEKL.

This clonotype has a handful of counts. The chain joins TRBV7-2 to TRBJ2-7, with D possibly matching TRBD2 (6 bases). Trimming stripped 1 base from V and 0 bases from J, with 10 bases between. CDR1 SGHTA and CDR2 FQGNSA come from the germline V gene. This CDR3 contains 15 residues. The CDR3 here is CASSLGGESSYEQYF. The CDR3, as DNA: TGTGCCAGCAGCTTAGGGGGGGAAAGCTCCTACGAGCAGTACTTC.